The rows below give T cell receptor beta chains drawn from one sample of a study of blood T cells in healthy people across ages. Using its own MiXCR run on the 5' RACE reads, TCRdb lists one record per CDR3 protein. Here the sample spans roughly 800,000 distinct CDR3 sequences, 55% to 70% being singletons. Sequenced material: blood. Receptor source: a man aged 25-45 years in good health. The CDR3 runs from the conserved cysteine through the conserved F or W. The D gene is left open where the match is weak. A clone size is listed for some rows: how often the clone was seen (once, few, many), or a class if it is expanded.

clone_size	d_call	v_call	j_call	cdr3_nt	cdr3_aa
.	.	TRBV4-2	TRBJ2-4	TGTGCCAGCAGCCAAGAGTGGGGCCCGGAAAACATTCAGTACTTC	CASSQEWGPENIQYF
few	TRBD2	TRBV6-2/TRBV6-3	TRBJ2-7	TGTGCCAGCAGTTACTCGAAAATAGCGGGAGGCGAGCAGTACTTC	CASSYSKIAGGEQYF
.	.	TRBV11-2	TRBJ2-2	TGTGCCAGCGGCTTAACAGGGACCGGGGAGCTGTTTTTT	CASGLTGTGELFF
.	.	TRBV2	TRBJ1-2	TGTGCCAGCAACGACGGGTTTGAGGGCTACACCTTC	CASNDGFEGYTF
many	.	TRBV20-1	TRBJ2-3	TGCAGTGCCCATAGGTTCGGGGGCACAGATACGCAGTATTTT	CSAHRFGGTDTQYF
few	.	TRBV6-5	TRBJ1-5	TGTGCCAGCTCACCTACCGGACAGCCCCAGCATTTT	CASSPTGQPQHF
few	TRBD2	TRBV20-1	TRBJ2-5	TGCAGTGCCGACGGGACTAGCGGGATTGGAGAGACCCAGTACTTC	CSADGTSGIGETQYF
.	.	TRBV10-3	TRBJ2-4	TGTGCCATCAGTGTGGGAAGCTCCTATGAGCAGTACTTC	CAISVGSSYEQYF
.	.	TRBV7-3	TRBJ2-3	TGTGCCAGCAGCTTAGTTTTCAGTGCCACAGATACGCAGTATTTT	CASSLVFSATDTQYF
.	.	TRBV4-1	TRBJ2-1	TGCGCCAGCCGAGGGGCCAATGAGCAGTTCTTC	CASRGANEQFF
few	TRBD2	TRBV7-2	TRBJ2-1	TGTGCCAGCAGCTTACAGGGCCCACTAGCGGGGGTGGGTGAGCAGTTCTTC	CASSLQGPLAGVGEQFF
.	.	TRBV25-1	TRBJ1-2	TGTGCCAGCAGTGGTGCGGGGGGACCTTATGGCTACACCTTC	CASSGAGGPYGYTF
.	TRBD2	TRBV5-4	TRBJ2-5	TGTGCCAGCAGCCTGTCGACTAGCGGGCTAACGGGGACCCAGTACTTC	CASSLSTSGLTGTQYF
few	.	TRBV4-3	TRBJ1-2	TGCGCCAGCAGCTCCAATTGGGGGGCTAACTATGGCTACACCTTC	CASSSNWGANYGYTF
.	TRBD1	TRBV6-1	TRBJ2-1	TGTGCCAGCGACCTATGGACAGGGGCCGGTGAGCAGTTCTTC	CASDLWTGAGEQFF
.	.	TRBV11-2	TRBJ2-5	TGTGCCAGCAGCCAGTTGCAGAGGCAGTACTTC	CASSQLQRQYF
.	.	TRBV7-6	TRBJ1-2	TGTGCCAGCAGCACCGCCGTAGACGGGGGCCTATATGGCTACACCTTC	CASSTAVDGGLYGYTF
few	TRBD1	TRBV29-1	TRBJ2-5	TGCAGCCTAATACCCGGGACAGGGGACGAGACCCAGTACTTC	CSLIPGTGDETQYF
.	TRBD1	TRBV12-3/TRBV12-4	TRBJ1-2	TGTGCCAGCAGTTTTCCGGGACAGGGGACGGATGGCTACACCTTC	CASSFPGQGTDGYTF
.	.	TRBV28	TRBJ2-7	TGTGCCAGCGGTGCGTTCTTTGGCTACGAGCAGTACTTC	CASGAFFGYEQYF
.	.	TRBV19	TRBJ1-6	TGTGCCAGTAGTATCGGCACCCCTAATTCACCCCTCCACTTT	CASSIGTPNSPLHF
few	.	TRBV7-6	TRBJ2-1	TGTGCCAGCAGCTTAGCCAGGTCAGACAATGAGCAGTTCTTC	CASSLARSDNEQFF
.	TRBD2	TRBV4-2	TRBJ2-3	TGTGCCAGCAGCTCTACTAGCGGGGGGGAAGATACGCAGTATTTT	CASSSTSGGEDTQYF
.	TRBD2	TRBV20-1	TRBJ2-7	TGCAGTGCTAGTTATATCAGCGGGAGCGCTTCCGAGCAGTACTTC	CSASYISGSASEQYF